This T cell receptor beta chain derives from a study of T cell changes during pregnancy in multiple sclerosis. Sequencing used immunoSEQ multiplex PCR; TCRdb keeps in-frame clones, though not all of them. The table includes some 80,000 clones, 94% detected once. Germline CDR1 reads KGHSH; CDR2 reads LQKENI. Unmatched junction bases numbered 4, after V lost 3 bases and J lost 2 bases. CDR3 length: 15 residues. This chain links TRBV18 with TRBJ1-2; 9 bases are shared with TRBD1. The specimen was CD4+ T cells from peripheral blood mononuclear cells, collected after pregnancy. The origin of this receptor is a female donor with multiple sclerosis, enrolled in a pregnancy study. CDR3 sequence: CASSPWTGENYGYTF. The CDR3 region has the DNA TGTGCCAGCTCACCCTGGACAGGGGAGAACTATGGCTACACCTTC. The full variable domain, rest sourced from reference TRBV18 and TRBJ1-2, is NAGVMQNPRHLVRRRGQEARLRCSPMKGHSHVYWYRQLPEEGLKFMVYLQKENIIDESGMPKERFSAEFPKEGPSILRIQQVVRGDSAAYFCASSPWTGENYGYTFGSGTRLTVV.